The following is a TCR beta chain sequence with its context. Trimming left V 6 bases short and J 4 bases short, with 6 bases between. This CDR3 is 11 amino acids long. This entry comes from a study of blood T cell repertoires in COVID-19. As for the study in general: Nucleic acid was either cDNA or gDNA, and it came from T cells, B-cell-depleted T cells, or PBMCs.

Those designated as exposed participants met a COVID-19 case within 2 weeks before study entry. In the original processing: Counts of nucleated cells, estimated from reference gene primer amplification, were obtained. The data were produced by immunoSEQ multiplex PCR, yet TCRdb's version contains in-frame clones alone and is incomplete. That table supplies the V and J calls and clone size; D and trimming were determined from the DNA. The data contain under 450,000 clones, roughly 90% of them singletons. The specimen was PBMCs or T cells enriched from blood (not recorded which). This sequence joins TRBV12-3 or TRBV12-4 and TRBJ1-2; D is ambiguous. The TCR was taken from a woman in her thirties or forties who had been exposed to COVID-19. CDR3 bases: TGTGCCAGCAGCCGGAGCTATGGCTACACCTTC. This encodes CASSRSYGYTF.